These 27 T cell receptor beta chains came from one sample sequenced in a study of T cells after yellow fever vaccination. TCRdb called the 5' RACE reads again in MiXCR, with one record for every CDR3 protein. Of around 340,000 distinct CDR3 sequences listed, around 13% are singletons. Here the sequenced sample was CD4+ T cells sorted from PBMCs, taken 15 days after the yellow fever booster vaccination. All receptors come from a man between 18 and 35 years old who received the YFV17D yellow fever vaccine.

J is TRBJ2-1 and V is TRBV18, with TRBD1 identical over 11 bases. Per germline, CDR1 KGHSH and CDR2 LQKENI. V shed 1 base and J 6 bases; nucleotides not matched to a gene: 2. The CDR3 sequence is 15 residues long. CDR3 bases: TGTGCCAGCTCACCACGGGACAGGGGGTTCAATGAGCAGTTCTTC. Its translation is CASSPRDRGFNEQFF.

This chain uses TRBV20-1 with TRBJ1-5; D is ambiguous. Germline CDR1 is DFQATT and CDR2 is SNEGSKA (reference sequence). The CDR3 is made up of 13 amino acids. V dropped 4 bases and J dropped 0 bases, with 7 bases sitting between them. CDR3 region: CSANGDSNQPQHF. The CDR3 nucleotides are TGCAGTGCTAACGGGGATAGCAATCAGCCCCAGCATTTT.

This clonotype was detected ten times or more. DNA for the CDR3: TGCGCCAGCAGCCAGCCGCGACTAGCGGAAGAGACCCAGTACTTC. Translated: CASSQPRLAEETQYF. This rearrangement joins TRBV4-1 to TRBJ2-5; TRBD2 matches at 9 bases. From germline, CDR1 is MGHRA and CDR2 YSYEKL. CDR3 length: 15 amino acids. Losses at the gene ends were 3 bases for V and 3 bases for J; bases not matched to a gene: 5.

This clonotype has more than one count but fewer than ten. The rearrangement links TRBV4-3 to TRBJ1-6, with 7 bases aligning to TRBD1. The junction had 5 bases not matched to a gene; V was cut back by 8 bases and J by 7 bases. Germline V lookup: CDR1 LGHNA, CDR2 YSLEER. The CDR3 sequence is 13 residues long. The CDR3 sequence: CASSRGQNSPLHF. CDR3 nucleotide sequence: TGCGCCAGCTCCAGGGGACAGAATTCACCCCTCCACTTT.

The table lists this clonotype with a few counts. The chain couples TRBV4-1 to TRBJ1-2; a possible D gene is TRBD1 (5 bases). The V gene lost 2 bases and the J gene lost 8 bases, with 9 bases spanning the gap. Germline CDR1 and CDR2: MGHRA and YSYEKL. This CDR3 is 12 amino acids long. Here the CDR3 reads CASSQLGDGYTF. The CDR3 nucleotides are TGCGCCAGCAGCCAACTCGGGGACGGCTACACCTTC.

The chain employs TRBV7-2 and TRBJ1-1; 7 bases fit TRBD1. V trimming: 2 bases; J trimming: 4 bases; junction bases outside the gene matches: 4. This CDR3 region has 14 residues. Germline CDR1 is SGHTA and CDR2 is FQGNSA. CDR3 sequence: CASSLRQGFTEAFF. CDR3 DNA: TGTGCCAGCAGCTTACGACAGGGATTCACTGAAGCTTTCTTT.

This clonotype was detected once. V is TRBV6-6 and J is TRBJ1-3; D is undetermined. The CDR3 extends over 15 amino acids. The germline gives CDR1 MNHNY, CDR2 SVGAGI (reference sequence). Trimming took 0 bases from V and 1 from J, leaving 7 bases between them. The CDR3 DNA follows: TGTGCCAGCAGTTACTCTTCCGGGTCTGGAAACACCATATATTTT. Its protein is CASSYSSGSGNTIYF.

The chain joins TRBV4-3 to TRBJ1-2; D remains ambiguous. V lost 0 bases to trimming and J lost 4 bases, with 12 bases between them. Germline values: CDR1 LGHNA, CDR2 YSLEER. The CDR3 consists of 15 residues. The CDR3: CASSQDLSGRYGYTF. CDR3 sequence (DNA): TGCGCCAGCAGCCAAGATCTATCAGGCCGCTATGGCTACACCTTC.

The V gene is TRBV4-3, the J gene TRBJ2-5; 7 nucleotides match TRBD1. With 4 bases clipped from V and 2 bases from J, the junction kept 4 bases outside the gene matches. This CDR3 is 14 amino acids long. CDR1 and CDR2 (germline): LGHNA, YSLEER. This CDR3 reads CASSRDRLQETQYF. In nucleotides, the CDR3 is TGCGCCAGCAGCCGGGACAGATTACAAGAGACCCAGTACTTC.

This clonotype was observed a few times. This chain uses TRBV9 with TRBJ2-3; D is unresolved. Trimming stripped 3 bases from V and 8 bases from J, with 13 bases between. There are 13 residues in the CDR3. The V gene's germline CDR1 is SGDLS and CDR2 YYNGEE. The CDR3 DNA follows: TGTGCCAGCAGCGAGGTGCCCTTGGCTACGCAGTATTTT. It specifies CASSEVPLATQYF. Looking up the rest from reference TRBV9 and TRBJ2-3 gives the full variable domain: DSGVTQTPKHLITATGQRVTLRCSPRSGDLSVYWYQQSLDQGLQFLIQYYNGEERAKGNILERFSAQQFPDLHSELNLSSLELGDSALYFCASSEVPLATQYFGPGTRLTVL.

The chain is built from TRBV28 and TRBJ1-1; D not resolved. V was pared by 4 bases and J by 3 bases, with 15 bases between. The length of the CDR3 is 15 residues. Germline V gene lookup returns CDR1 MDHEN and CDR2 SYDVKM. The CDR3 sequence: CASSWSRISYTEAFF. The CDR3 nucleotides read TGTGCCAGCAGTTGGAGTAGGATTTCGTACACTGAAGCTTTCTTT. The variable domain in full, completed from reference TRBV28 and TRBJ1-1, reads DVKVTQSSRYLVKRTGEKVFLECVQDMDHENMFWYRQDPGLGLRLIYFSYDVKMKEKGDIPEGYSVSREKKERFSLILESASTNQTSMYLCASSWSRISYTEAFFGQGTRLTVV.

This clonotype was seen a handful of times. The J gene is TRBJ2-5, the V gene TRBV28; 8 nucleotides agree with TRBD1. Germline V gene data show CDR1 as MDHEN and CDR2 as SYDVKM. J gave up 3 bases and V 2 bases, and 5 bases lay outside the gene matches. The CDR3 length is 15 residues. In nucleotides, the CDR3 is TGTGCCAGCAGTTTAGGGGCAGGGGGCGAAGAGACCCAGTACTTC. It codes for CASSLGAGGEETQYF.

V is TRBV12-5 and J is TRBJ1-5; D is undetermined. Germline CDR1 LGHNT, CDR2 FRNRAP. Trimming left V 2 bases short and J 6 bases short, with 8 bases between. The CDR3 has 13 amino acids. The CDR3, as DNA: TGTGCTAGTGGTTTGTCCCCTTTTCAGCCCCAGCATTTT. This translates into CASGLSPFQPQHF.

This clonotype was counted ten times or more. This rearrangement joins TRBV5-1 to TRBJ1-2; 11 bases match TRBD1. Germline trimming cut 4 bases from V and 5 bases from J; bases unmatched to any gene: 10. The V gene's germline CDR1 is SGHRS and CDR2 YFSETQ. The CDR3 loop spans 16 amino acids. CDR3 sequence reads: CASSGDMGQGVYGYTF. The DNA for the CDR3 is TGCGCCAGCAGCGGAGACATGGGACAGGGGGTTTATGGCTACACCTTC.

This chain connects TRBV10-3 to TRBJ1-5; weak D call: TRBD1 (6 bases). This CDR3 region has 15 residues. The germline CDR1 and CDR2 sequences are ENHRY and SYGVKD. Trimming took off 0 bases at V and 6 bases at J, with 12 bases between the two ends. CDR3 region: CAISESAGGLQPQHF. The DNA for the CDR3 is TGTGCCATCAGTGAGTCAGCGGGGGGCCTTCAGCCCCAGCATTTT.

The chain is built from TRBV18 and TRBJ2-5; D might be TRBD1 or TRBD2, each matching 5 bases. Trimming removed 0 bases from V and 5 bases from J, with 10 bases in between. Germline V gene sequence: CDR1 KGHSH, CDR2 LQKENI. CDR3 size: 14 residues. This CDR3 reads CASSPPGAGETQYF. The CDR3 nucleotides read TGTGCCAGCTCACCACCCGGGGCGGGTGAGACCCAGTACTTC.

This clonotype was seen repeatedly, ten times or more. The chain carries TRBV5-6 and TRBJ2-3, with D uncertain. CDR1 and CDR2 (germline): SGHDT, YYEEEE. The CDR3 runs 14 residues. Trimming took 1 base from V and 5 from J, leaving 11 bases between them. This CDR3 reads CASSLFGLGDTQYF. The DNA of the CDR3 is TGTGCCAGCAGCTTGTTTGGGCTCGGAGATACGCAGTATTTT.

This clonotype was seen more than once but under ten times. The chain has TRBV5-8 and TRBJ1-2, with D unclear. V was trimmed by 0 bases and J by 3 bases, leaving 12 bases between them. The CDR3 extends over 15 amino acids. Germline V gene data show CDR1 as SGHTS and CDR2 as YDEGEE. CDR3 protein: CASSLVDFTYYGYTF. Written as DNA, the CDR3 is TGTGCCAGCAGCTTGGTCGACTTCACTTACTATGGCTACACCTTC.

This clonotype was detected a few times. V and J are TRBV5-4 and TRBJ1-1, with D maybe TRBD1 (6 bases). Germline CDR1 reads SGHNT; CDR2 reads YYREEE (reference sequence). The CDR3 runs 14 residues. The V gene lost 4 bases and the J gene lost 1 base, with 11 bases spanning the gap. For the CDR3, the DNA is TGTGCCAGCAGCCCCGGACAGACGAACACTGAAGCTTTCTTT. Protein product: CASSPGQTNTEAFF.

A few counts support this clonotype. The chain combines TRBV30 with TRBJ1-4; D is uncertain. Trimming pared 0 bases from V and 6 bases from J, leaving 2 bases between. The V gene's germline CDR1 is GTSNPN and CDR2 SVGIG (reference sequence). CDR3 length: 11 amino acids. The CDR3 nucleotides are TGTGCCTGGAGTGTATATGAAAAACTGTTTTTT. As protein: CAWSVYEKLFF.

The gene calls are TRBV7-9 and TRBJ2-7; 14 positions match TRBD2. The ends lost 5 bases at V and 2 bases at J; junction bases unmatched: 5. Germline-derived CDR1 and CDR2 are SEHNR and FQNEAQ (reference sequence). The CDR3 has 16 amino acids. CDR3 coding DNA: TGTGCCAGCAGCGCCCCGGGACTAGCGGGGGCCTACGAGCAGTACGTC. Protein: CASSAPGLAGAYEQYV.

The chain recombines TRBV12-3 or TRBV12-4 with TRBJ1-2; D is unresolved. CDR3 length equals 14 residues. Deletions cut 0 bases from V and 5 bases from J, with 10 bases between. CDR3 in DNA: TGTGCCAGCAGTTTAGCCACGGCCACATATGGCTACACCTTC. This encodes CASSLATATYGYTF.

There are a few counts of this clonotype. The rearrangement links TRBV6-1 to TRBJ1-2; D unclear. The CDR3 runs 13 residues. V lost 3 bases, J lost 3 bases, and 8 bases lay in between. Looked up from germline, CDR1 is MNHNS and CDR2 is SASEGT. The DNA of the CDR3 is TGTGCCAGCAGTGAGAACGGTCACTATGGCTACACCTTC. It encodes CASSENGHYGYTF.

This clonotype was seen more than once but under ten times. The rearrangement links TRBV9 to TRBJ2-3, with a tentative D call TRBD2 (6 bases). V lost 5 bases and J lost 7, with 20 bases in between. Per the germline V gene, CDR1 is SGDLS and CDR2 is YYNGEE. The CDR3 runs 15 residues. The CDR3: CASSAPGVGLNTQYF. The CDR3 DNA is TGTGCCAGCAGTGCTCCGGGAGTTGGGCTAAATACGCAGTATTTT.

CDR3 amino acids: CSAPRTVGQPQHF. As DNA, the CDR3 is TGCAGTGCCCCCAGGACAGTGGGTCAGCCCCAGCATTTT. The J gene is TRBJ1-5, the V gene TRBV20-1, with TRBD1 as a possible D gene (6 bases). The germline CDR1 and CDR2 sequences are DFQATT and SNEGSKA (reference sequence). This CDR3 has 13 amino acids. Trimming removed 6 bases from V and 6 bases from J, with 15 bases in between.

This chain connects TRBV20-1 to TRBJ2-7; D not resolved. CDR1 is DFQATT, CDR2 SNEGSKA, per germline (reference sequence). This CDR3 is built from 13 residues. With 1 base removed from V and 3 bases from J, the gap between germline ends came to 10 bases. CDR3 residues: CSARAEFGYEQYV. Here the CDR3 DNA reads TGCAGTGCTAGAGCTGAGTTCGGCTACGAGCAGTACGTC.

The rearrangement links TRBV19 to TRBJ2-6, with no clear D. The CDR3 totals 15 residues. The germline V and J ends were trimmed by 3 bases and 0 bases, with 6 bases remaining between them. The germline CDR1 and CDR2 sequences are LNHDA and SQIVND (reference sequence). Here the CDR3 reads CASSIGGSGANVLTF. The CDR3 region has the DNA TGTGCCAGTAGTATTGGTGGCTCTGGGGCCAACGTCCTGACTTTC. Supplemented by reference TRBV19 and TRBJ2-6, the full variable domain reads DGGITQSPKYLFRKEGQNVTLSCEQNLNHDAMYWYRQDPGQGLRLIYYSQIVNDFQKGDIAEGYSVSREKKESFPLTVTSAQKNPTAFYLCASSIGGSGANVLTFGAGSRLTVL.